This T cell receptor (beta chain) was profiled in a study of identifying expanded T cells in peripheral blood. The CDR3 consists of 15 residues. Germline CDR1 reads SGHRS; CDR2 reads YFSETQ. V shed 1 base, J shed 5 bases, and the junction held 7 bases outside the gene matches. Study observations and caveats: Two-week clone count variance significantly increased as total template count grew. Over around two and four weeks, about 15 and 19 clones changed, versus roughly 1.2 between replicates.

With regard to this clone: Its antigen is undetermined.

During the collection period, no donor immune events like infections were recorded. The data were produced by immunoSEQ multiplex PCR, yet TCRdb's version contains in-frame clones alone and is incomplete. In the table there are roughly 100,000 clones, around 88% of which are singletons. The clonotype comes from a person between 18 and 70 years old in good health. The chain carries TRBV5-1 and TRBJ2-7; 9 nucleotides align to TRBD1. Sequenced input: blood. CDR3 in amino acids: CASSLLQGARNEQYF. CDR3 DNA: TGCGCCAGCAGCTTGCTACAGGGGGCGCGGAACGAGCAGTACTTC.